Below, 27 T cell receptor beta chains from the same sample are listed, as sequenced in a study of blood T cell repertoires in COVID-19 (dated by TCRdb to the early 2020s). The library was made by the immunoSEQ multiplex PCR assay. TCRdb retrieved this table from immuneACCESS and kept in-frame rearrangements only. Not all clones are present; in checked studies, unresolved V genes account for under half, and no reason is known for the remainder. The table for this sample lists about 120,000 clones; approximately 92% of them were counted only once. Jointly, the top ten make up 25% to 30% of the sample. The specimen was peripheral blood. Receptors were obtained from a man in his 70s with active or convalescent COVID-19.

Regarding this clone: A read error may account for a junction end that differs from germline. The chain couples TRBV2 to TRBJ2-1, with TRBD2 identical over 10 bases. The length of the CDR3 is 17 residues. The V gene's germline CDR1 is SNHLY and CDR2 FYNNEI. CDR3 sequence reads: CASSEARTSGDYNVQFF. In nucleotides, the CDR3 is TGTGCCAGCAGTGAAGCGCGAACTAGCGGGGATTACAATGTGCAGTTCTTC.

The V call is TRBV9, the J call TRBJ1-3, with D possibly matching TRBD1 (6 bases). This CDR3 has 16 amino acids. The germline V and J ends were trimmed by 2 bases and 0 bases, with 12 bases remaining between them. Germline loops: CDR1 SGDLS, CDR2 YYNGEE. The CDR3 DNA reads as TGTGCCAGCAGCGTCGACAGGCTAAACTCTGGAAACACCATATATTTT. This sequence encodes CASSVDRLNSGNTIYF. The whole variable domain, filled in from reference TRBV9 and TRBJ1-3, reads DSGVTQTPKHLITATGQRVTLRCSPRSGDLSVYWYQQSLDQGLQFLIQYYNGEERAKGNILERFSAQQFPDLHSELNLSSLELGDSALYFCASSVDRLNSGNTIYFGEGSWLTVV.

V usage is TRBV16 and J usage is TRBJ1-4, with D hard to call. This CDR3 has 16 residues. V lost 3 bases and J 0 bases, leaving 11 bases between the germline ends. CDR1 KGHSY and CDR2 FQNENV come from the germline V gene. The CDR3 reads CASSQYWRATNEKLFF. As DNA, the CDR3 is TGTGCCAGCAGCCAGTACTGGAGAGCAACTAATGAAAAACTGTTTTTT.

The CDR3 DNA reads as TGTGCCAGCCGACGGAGGGGGGGGCTTAACTATGGCTACACCTTC. This translates into CASRRRGGLNYGYTF. V gene TRBV28 combines with J gene TRBJ1-2, with D perhaps matching TRBD1 (6 bases). Germline-derived CDR1 and CDR2 are MDHEN and SYDVKM. The CDR3 is 15 residues long. The V end lost 8 bases, the J end lost 1 base, and 17 bases lay between the germline ends.

This clone was detected once. The chain employs TRBV5-1 and TRBJ2-3, with TRBD1 matching 7 bases. Germline V gene sequence: CDR1 SGHRS, CDR2 YFSETQ. V gave up 1 base and J gave up 2 bases; unmatched junction bases: 4. This CDR3 is 15 amino acids long. The CDR3 protein is CASSLTGAYTDTQYF. CDR3 nucleotides: TGCGCCAGCAGCTTGACAGGGGCGTACACAGATACGCAGTATTTT.

The chain is built from TRBV6-2 or TRBV6-3 and TRBJ2-5; tentative D call: TRBD2 (6 bases). This CDR3 region has 13 residues. Trimming took 6 bases from V and 5 from J, leaving 13 bases between them. Germline CDR1 is MNHEY and CDR2 is SVGEGT. CDR3 loop: CASSRGLRETQYF. The DNA of the CDR3 is TGTGCCAGCAGCCGGGGACTCCGCGAGACCCAGTACTTC.

This chain connects TRBV12-3 or TRBV12-4 to TRBJ1-2; 11 nucleotides align to TRBD1. This CDR3 region has 13 residues. Trimming at V came to 6 bases and at J to 7 bases, leaving 4 bases not matched to a gene. The CDR3, as DNA: TGTGCCAGCAGCCGGGACAGGGGGACTGGCTACACCTTC. It is translated as CASSRDRGTGYTF.

CDR3 DNA: TGTGCCTGGAGTCTCGGACAGGGGATGCGTCAGCCCCAGCATTTT. Protein sequence: CAWSLGQGMRQPQHF. The chain links TRBV30 to TRBJ1-5; 9 bases are shared with TRBD1. The germline V gene encodes CDR1 GTSNPN and CDR2 SVGIG (reference sequence). V shed 2 bases and J 6 bases; nucleotides not matched to a gene: 8. The CDR3 totals 15 residues.

The genes are TRBV2 and TRBJ2-7, with TRBD2 as a possible D gene (6 bases). This CDR3 spans 11 amino acids. V lost 5 bases, J lost 7 bases, and 9 bases lay in between. Germline V lookup: CDR1 SNHLY, CDR2 FYNNEI. The CDR3 is CASSLEGEQYF. The CDR3 DNA reads as TGTGCCAGCAGTTTGGAGGGGGAGCAGTACTTC.

This chain uses TRBV28 with TRBJ1-5; TRBD1 agrees at 8 bases. Looked up from germline, CDR1 is MDHEN and CDR2 is SYDVKM. This CDR3 contains 15 residues. V dropped 6 bases and J dropped 2; count of bases not matched to a gene: 6. This CDR3 is CASSGQGFGNQPQHF. The CDR3 region has the DNA TGTGCCAGCAGCGGACAGGGTTTTGGCAATCAGCCCCAGCATTTT. Full variable domain (remainder filled in from reference TRBV28 and TRBJ1-5): DVKVTQSSRYLVKRTGEKVFLECVQDMDHENMFWYRQDPGLGLRLIYFSYDVKMKEKGDIPEGYSVSREKKERFSLILESASTNQTSMYLCASSGQGFGNQPQHFGDGTRLSIL.

The chain couples TRBV28 to TRBJ2-2; 10 positions agree with TRBD1. Trimming took 6 bases from V and 8 from J; bases not matched to a gene: 9. The V gene's germline CDR1 is MDHEN and CDR2 SYDVKM. CDR3 length equals 15 residues. CDR3 loop: CASRDPGQGTGELFF. CDR3 nucleotide sequence: TGTGCCAGCAGGGATCCGGGACAGGGGACAGGGGAGCTGTTTTTT.

This clone appeared a single time. The V call is TRBV5-1, the J call TRBJ1-4; D is uncertain. There are 17 residues in the CDR3. The V gene's germline CDR1 is SGHRS and CDR2 YFSETQ. V was trimmed by 4 bases and J by 0 bases, leaving 16 bases between them. The CDR3 nucleotides read TGCGCCAGCAGCATGGGCCAGATTCCTGCAACTAATGAAAAACTGTTTTTT. Translation gives CASSMGQIPATNEKLFF.

The CDR3 coding sequence is TGTGCCAGCAGCATTGGGGGCATCGGCTACAATGAGCAGTTCTTC. This translates into CASSIGGIGYNEQFF. The chain has TRBV7-8 and TRBJ2-1, with D perhaps TRBD1 (6 bases). The length of the CDR3 is 15 residues. Germline assignment: CDR1 SGHVS and CDR2 FQNEAQ. V was trimmed by 5 bases and J by 3 bases, leaving 14 bases between them.

The chain links TRBV2 to TRBJ2-7; D unresolved. V was clipped by 6 bases and J by 6 bases, with 15 bases between them. Germline V lookup: CDR1 SNHLY, CDR2 FYNNEI. The CDR3 sequence is 13 residues long. CDR3 nucleotides: TGTGCCAGCAGCCCGCTAGTCACCTCCGAGCAGTACTTC. Encoded protein: CASSPLVTSEQYF.

The chain recombines TRBV5-1 with TRBJ2-1; D is undetermined. V lost 1 base and J 1 base, leaving 9 bases between the germline ends. Germline V gene data show CDR1 as SGHRS and CDR2 as YFSETQ. The CDR3 is 15 residues long. CDR3 amino acids: CASSLSAASYNEQFF. In DNA form, the CDR3 reads TGCGCCAGCAGCTTGTCCGCGGCTTCCTACAATGAGCAGTTCTTC.

This chain connects TRBV3-1 (or the pseudogene TRBV3-2) to TRBJ2-3; D ambiguous. V lost 0 bases, J lost 1 base, and 8 bases lay in between. Germline-derived CDR1 and CDR2 are LGHDT and YNNKEL (reference sequence). The CDR3 has 15 amino acids. The CDR3 bases are TGTGCCAGCAGCCAAGATCCCCGGGGCACAGATACGCAGTATTTT. Protein sequence: CASSQDPRGTDTQYF.

This chain uses TRBV21-1 with TRBJ2-7; TRBD2, as called in the table, went unchecked against the DNA. TRBV21-1 is an annotated pseudogene. The CDR3 runs to 15 residues. The CDR3 DNA follows: TGTGCCAGCAGCAAAGAGACCCGGGTGACCTACGAGCAGTACTTC. Its protein is CASSKETRVTYEQYF.

This chain uses TRBV28 with TRBJ1-1; D unresolved. There are 14 residues in the CDR3. The germline V gene encodes CDR1 MDHEN and CDR2 SYDVKM. Trimming left V 3 bases short and J 1 base short, with 9 bases between. The CDR3 sequence: CASSLSLPNTEAFF. The DNA for the CDR3 is TGTGCCAGCAGTTTGTCCCTTCCGAACACTGAAGCTTTCTTT.

The V and J genes are TRBV28 and TRBJ2-6, with D possibly matching TRBD1 (5 bases). With 3 bases removed from V and 0 bases from J, the gap between germline ends came to 9 bases. The CDR3 is 16 residues long. The germline CDR1 and CDR2 sequences are MDHEN and SYDVKM. The CDR3 loop is CASSLLDSSGANVLTF. CDR3 coding DNA: TGTGCCAGCAGTTTGTTAGACAGCTCTGGGGCCAACGTCCTGACTTTC.

The CDR3 DNA follows: TGTGCCAGTAGTCCAAAGACAGGGGATGGCAATCAGCCCCAGCATTTT. It is translated as CASSPKTGDGNQPQHF. This chain links TRBV19 with TRBJ1-5; 8 bases align to TRBD1. Trimming at V came to 5 bases and at J to 2 bases, leaving 8 bases not matched to a gene. The CDR3 covers 16 residues. The germline V gene has CDR1 LNHDA and CDR2 SQIVND (reference sequence).

The chain links TRBV6-5 to TRBJ1-5, with no clear D. V gave up 6 bases and J gave up 6 bases, with 6 bases separating them. The CDR3 length is 11 residues. Germline V gives CDR1 MNHEY, CDR2 SVGAGI. The CDR3 DNA reads TGTGCCAGCAGACTTACTCAGCCCCAGCATTTT. Amino acids: CASRLTQPQHF.

The V call is TRBV29-1, the J call TRBJ2-5; 11 bases are shared with TRBD1. From germline, CDR1 is SQVTM and CDR2 ANQGSEA. The J segment lost 4 bases and the V segment lost 5 bases, leaving 3 bases of the junction unmatched. This CDR3 contains 13 residues. DNA of the CDR3: TGCAGCGTTCCGGGACAGGGGGGAGAGACCCAGTACTTC. Protein sequence: CSVPGQGGETQYF. Variable domain in full (rest from reference TRBV29-1 and TRBJ2-5): SAVISQKPSRDICQRGTSLTIQCQVDSQVTMMFWYRQQPGQSLTLIATANQGSEATYESGFVIDKFPISRPNLTFSTLTVSNMSPEDSSIYLCSVPGQGGETQYFGPGTRLLVL.

The gene calls are TRBV28 and TRBJ1-6; D gene uncertain. Trimming pared 7 bases from V and 0 bases from J, leaving 28 bases between. The CDR3 spans 21 residues. Looked up from germline, CDR1 is MDHEN and CDR2 is SYDVKM. CDR3 DNA: TGTGCCAGCACCGCATCCGCCCGGCAGGCCAGTACCGGCTCCTATAATTCACCCCTCCACTTT. This encodes CASTASARQASTGSYNSPLHF.

V and J are TRBV19 and TRBJ2-4, with D perhaps TRBD2 (6 bases). The V gene lost 1 base and the J gene lost 0 bases, with 10 bases spanning the gap. Germline assignment: CDR1 LNHDA and CDR2 SQIVND (reference sequence). The CDR3 sequence is 16 residues long. The CDR3 bases are TGTGCCAGTAGTATAGGGGACTTCCAAGCCAAAAACATTCAGTACTTC. Its translation: CASSIGDFQAKNIQYF.

V is TRBV4-2 and J is TRBJ2-7; 7 bases are shared with TRBD2. Per the germline V gene, CDR1 is LGHNA and CDR2 is YNFKEQ. The ends lost 1 base at V and 7 bases at J; junction bases unmatched: 1. The CDR3 sequence is 12 residues long. The CDR3 spells CASSQVAGEQYF. CDR3 bases: TGTGCCAGCAGCCAAGTAGCGGGTGAGCAGTACTTC.

The rearrangement uses TRBV19 and TRBJ1-2; D is uncertain. The germline V and J ends were trimmed by 6 bases and 1 base, with 12 bases remaining between them. Germline CDR1 is LNHDA and CDR2 is SQIVND (reference sequence). The CDR3 is 14 residues long. CDR3 bases: TGTGCCAGTAGCCCGCAACTGAGTAACTATGGCTACACCTTC. Protein sequence: CASSPQLSNYGYTF.

The CDR3 here is CASSSSWQGNPYEQYF. For the CDR3, the DNA is TGTGCCAGCAGCTCCTCATGGCAGGGAAACCCCTACGAGCAGTACTTC. The rearrangement links TRBV6-2 or TRBV6-3 to TRBJ2-7; tentatively, D is TRBD1 (5 bases). The CDR3 runs 16 residues. V was cut by 6 bases and J by 2 bases, with 20 bases left in between. CDR1 and CDR2 (germline): MNHEY, SVGEGT.